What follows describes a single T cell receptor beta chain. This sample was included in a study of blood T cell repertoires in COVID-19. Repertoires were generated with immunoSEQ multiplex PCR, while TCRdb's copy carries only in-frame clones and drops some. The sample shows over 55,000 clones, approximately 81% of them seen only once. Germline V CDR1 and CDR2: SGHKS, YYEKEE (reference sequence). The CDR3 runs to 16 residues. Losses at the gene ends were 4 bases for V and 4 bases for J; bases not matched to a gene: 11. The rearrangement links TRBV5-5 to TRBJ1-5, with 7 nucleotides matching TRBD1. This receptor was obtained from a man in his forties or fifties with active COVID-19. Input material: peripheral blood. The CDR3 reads CASSLTGQAPNQPQHF. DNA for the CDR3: TGTGCCAGCAGCCTGACAGGGCAAGCCCCGAATCAGCCCCAGCATTTT. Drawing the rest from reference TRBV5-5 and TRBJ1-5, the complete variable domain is DAGVTQSPTHLIKTRGQQVTLRCSPISGHKSVSWYQQVLGQGPQFIFQYYEKEERGRGNFPDRFSARQFPNYSSELNVNALLLGDSALYLCASSLTGQAPNQPQHFGDGTRLSIL.